The 8 T cell receptor beta chains reported below all come from one sample, sequenced in a study of OX40 agonist ivuxolimab in advanced cancers. Data came from immunoSEQ multiplex PCR; TCRdb stores just in-frame clones and leaves some out. The data show tens of thousands of clones, about four fifths seen once. This material consisted of CD4+ or CD8+ T cells sorted from blood, taken in a trial of the OX40 agonist ivuxolimab. These receptors all stem from an adult with an advanced solid tumor such as melanoma, head and neck, liver or kidney cancer.

This chain joins TRBV10-3 and TRBJ1-1; D uncertain. The germline V and J ends were trimmed by 10 bases and 1 base, with 13 bases remaining between them. The CDR3 totals 13 residues. The germline V gene encodes CDR1 ENHRY and CDR2 SYGVKD. CDR3 in amino acids: CATMGQANTEAFF. The CDR3 region has the DNA TGTGCCACCATGGGTCAGGCGAACACTGAAGCTTTCTTT.

J is TRBJ1-1 and V is TRBV29-1; TRBD1 might be the D (5 bases). The CDR3 loop spans 12 amino acids. Germline CDR1 and CDR2: SQVTM and ANQGSEA. V lost 7 bases and J 4 bases, leaving 13 bases between the germline ends. The CDR3 DNA sequence: TGCAGCGGTGAGAGGGGAGGCACTGAAGCTTTCTTT. It is translated as CSGERGGTEAFF.

The genes are TRBV2 and TRBJ1-2, with TRBD1 as a possible D gene (6 bases). The V end was cut by 3 bases, the J end by 8 bases, with 13 bases between. CDR3 length equals 13 residues. The germline V gene encodes CDR1 SNHLY and CDR2 FYNNEI. The DNA of the CDR3 is TGTGCCAGCAGTGACAGGGGACGAAGCGGCTACACCTTC. Translating gives CASSDRGRSGYTF.

This sequence joins TRBV21-1 and TRBJ2-1; the D call TRBD2 from the table was never checked on the DNA. TRBV21-1 is a pseudogene locus. This CDR3 spans 17 amino acids. CDR3 coding DNA: TGTGCCAGCAGCAACGGACTAGCGCCGAGCTCCTACAATGAGCAGTTCTTC. This sequence encodes CASSNGLAPSSYNEQFF.

The rearrangement links TRBV5-5 to TRBJ1-3, with 10 bases that match TRBD1. V trimming: 4 bases; J trimming: 0 bases; junction bases outside the gene matches: 7. The CDR3 is 17 amino acids. Per germline, CDR1 SGHKS and CDR2 YYEKEE (reference sequence). In DNA, the CDR3 is TGTGCCAGCAGCACGGACAGGGGGTGGCACTCTGGAAACACCATATATTTT. It translates to CASSTDRGWHSGNTIYF.

V and J are TRBV13 and TRBJ2-7; 7 nucleotides align to TRBD2. Trimming removed 5 bases from V and 5 bases from J; junction bases left unmatched: 9. The germline V gene has CDR1 PRHDT and CDR2 FYEKMQ (reference sequence). This CDR3 is built from 14 residues. The CDR3 DNA sequence: TGTGCCAGCAGCCCCGGGGACTATGCCCACGAGCAGTACTTC. Its protein product is CASSPGDYAHEQYF.

The V call is TRBV10-2, the J call TRBJ2-2; 9 bases line up with TRBD1. Germline V gives CDR1 WSHSY, CDR2 SAAADI. With V trimmed by 6 bases and J by 5 bases, 4 bases remained unmatched. The CDR3 loop spans 14 amino acids. The CDR3 DNA reads TGCGCCAGCAGGCCCGGGACAGGGACCGGGGAGCTGTTTTTT. Translation: CASRPGTGTGELFF.

This chain links TRBV7-2 with TRBJ2-4; 8 nucleotides line up with TRBD2. The CDR3 has 15 amino acids. Germline CDR1 and CDR2: SGHTA and FQGNSA. Trimming cost V 5 bases and J 0 bases; bases outside gene matches: 3. DNA of the CDR3: TGTGCCAGCAGCCCGGGGGGGGTAGCCAAAAACATTCAGTACTTC. It translates to CASSPGGVAKNIQYF. The whole variable domain, filled in from reference TRBV7-2 and TRBJ2-4, reads GAGVSQSPSNKVTEKGKDVELRCDPISGHTALYWYRQSLGQGLEFLIYFQGNSAPDKSGLPSDRFSAERTGGSVSTLTIQRTQQEDSAVYLCASSPGGVAKNIQYFGAGTRLSVL.